This TCR beta chain came from a study of shared clonotypes between healthy human individuals (dated by TCRdb to about 2020). With respect to the entire study: The cohort included a few men and a couple of women between 18 and 49 years of age. Per donor, three plates each were used for CD4 naive and CD4 memory, two for CD8 naive, and one for CD8 memory. The study deeply sequenced blood TCR repertoires of five healthy adults to estimate repertoire size and the extent of clonotype sharing between individuals. To increase sequencing depth and limit assay-specific biases, different laboratories used diverse techniques to prepare libraries and sequence TCR repertoires. Each donor's leukapheresis produced roughly between roughly 0.85 and 9.5 billion PBMCs.

Donors were healthy HIV-negative adults with no recently reported acute infections or vaccinations. Only Caucasian adults living in Nashville, Tennessee, USA were represented among the donors. CD4+ T cells were enriched by magnetic negative selection, after which naive cells were positively selected on CD45RA and the negative fraction was taken as the memory subset. Blood was collected by leukapheresis, and PBMCs were isolated by Ficoll-Histopaque density gradient centrifugation and then cryopreserved in liquid nitrogen vapor phase. Analytical flow cytometry was used to check the purity and quantity of every magnetically sorted T cell population. Genomic DNA was isolated from every sorted fraction and measured by UV absorbance on a Nanodrop 2000c. As encoded in the germline V gene, CDR1 is SGHDT while CDR2 is YYEEEE. For this chain, trimming is 3 bases at the V end and 5 bases at the J end, and the number of junction bases without a gene match is 9. Including cysteine and phenylalanine, the CDR3 has 16 amino acids. Only the CDR3 region is kept as DNA, spanning 48 bases read in frame from base 1.

Using the deep immunoSEQ assay, multiplex PCR amplified TCR CDR3 regions from genomic DNA. For each cell subset, the extracted genomic DNA was distributed evenly across all wells of several immunoSEQ 96-well plates, and each plate served as one replicate. For sorted subsets, roughly 200 ng of genomic DNA, equivalent to 30,000 or so T cell genomes, went into each replicate PCR. The purified libraries were quantified using a Qubit 3.0 fluorometer, sized with a Bioanalyzer 2100, and then quantified again using the KAPA Library Quantification kit. Each immunoSEQ 96-well plate was sequenced on its own single-read 150-cycle Illumina NextSeq 550 flow cell. The paper's data handling went like this. Because only junctional sequences without quality scores were contained in the immunoSEQ output, filtering matching that applied to full-length reads could not be performed. To assign V/J genes and CDR3, sequences were annotated against IMGT germline references using PyIR, a Python wrapper for IgBLAST v1.9. Reads with weak V/J assignments (E-value above 1e-6), missing CDR3, stop codons, out-of-frame junctions, or ambiguous translated residues were removed. A V3J clonotype was defined by an identical inferred V gene, J gene, and CDR3 amino acid sequence. Percentage overlap between repertoires was computed as shared unique clonotypes divided by the size of the smaller repertoire. Repertoire richness was assessed with RTK rarefaction, the Chao1 estimator, and Recon v2.1 estimates of unobserved clonotypes. Generation probabilities for all TCRbeta clonotypes obtained by the gDNA method from several donors were computed using OLGA. The immuneACCESS repertoire file appears here via TCRdb, limited to in-frame rearrangements. These files lack a portion of the clones; in checked studies, under half of the deficit traces to unresolved V genes, and the cause of the others is not known. V and J calls and clone size are given by that table; D and trimming were obtained from the DNA. The sample includes approximately 2.5 million clones, with more than 90% observed a single time. The ten largest clones take up 0.11% to 0.15% of the sample.

A remark on this clone: No antigen is known for it. Base qualities are not recorded, but no much larger clone differs from it by a single base.

Here is what the overall study found, with its caveats: Rarefaction of sorted-subset datasets indicated incomplete sequencing despite the large sequencing depth. Naive subsets generally had larger estimated clonotype richness than memory subsets. When several donors were compared, the shared fraction of clonotypes was about 5.4% for naive CD4, about 4% for naive CD8, about 2.4% for memory CD4, and 0.4% for memory CD8. Pairwise subsampling led to the expectation that sequencing depth would affect the degree of clonotype sharing among donors. Sampling was limited to blood, and TCR repertoires in tissue likely differ from TCR repertoires in blood. Higher generation probabilities were observed for clonotypes shared by all four sorted-subset donors than for non-shared clonotypes. The small number of donors limited the genetic and exposure-history diversity represented.

This receptor chain uses TRBV5-6 and TRBJ2-5, and TRBD1 matches 11 of the central bases. Sequenced sample: naive CD4+ T cells sorted from blood. The cell subset or site label here, explained by the study, means: CD45RA+ positively selected. The source of this sequence is a man aged 18 to 35 in good health. The CDR3: CASSSLRTGGFETQYF. The sequenced DNA: TGTGCCAGCAGCTCACTCCGGACAGGGGGCTTTGAGACCCAGTACTTC.